Following are 23 T cell receptor beta chains from one sample sequenced in a study of T cell clonality in common variable immunodeficiency. Sequenced by immunoSEQ multiplex PCR; TCRdb stores in-frame clones only, minus some. Singletons are absent from the sample, which has some 50,000 clones. The sequenced sample consisted of peripheral blood mononuclear cells. Receptors originate from a person aged 18 to 70 in good health.

A remark on this clone: The read ends 3 residues before the CDR3 terminus; that terminus is restored from the germline J gene. This chain links TRBV6-2 or TRBV6-3 with TRBJ2-3, with TRBD1 as a possible D gene (6 bases). The CDR3 has 16 amino acids. Germline lookup yields CDR1 MNHEY and CDR2 SVGEGT. The CDR3 sequence: CASSYRGRGDNQPQYF. CDR3 bases read: TGTGCCAGCAGTTACAGGGGCCGAGGGGACAATCAGCCG.

The table lists this clone with many counts. The CDR3 is cut off 3 residues early in the read; its end comes from the germline J gene. The J gene is TRBJ2-5, the V gene TRBV12-3 or TRBV12-4; D gene ambiguous. The CDR3 has 13 amino acids. V lost 3 bases and J lost 2, with 7 bases in between. The CDR3 loop is CASSLRNQETQYF. The sequenced part of the CDR3 DNA is TGTGCCAGCAGTTTGCGGAATCAAGAGACC.

This clone occurred many times. The CDR3 end is not reached by the read, which stops 3 residues before it; the germline J gene fills it in. V is TRBV5-4 and J is TRBJ2-3; 7 bases fit TRBD1. The germline V gene has CDR1 SGHNT and CDR2 YYREEE (reference sequence). Trimming cost V 5 bases and J 2 bases; bases outside gene matches: 8. This CDR3 region has 15 residues. CDR3 DNA, as far as it was read: TGTGCCAGCAGGCATCGGGACAGTTTCACAGATACG. This translates into CASRHRDSFTDT. The full CDR3 protein reads CASRHRDSFTDTQYF.

This clone was observed at least ten times. Read data end 3 residues before the CDR3 end; the end is taken from the germline J gene. V usage is TRBV5-1 and J usage is TRBJ1-2; a weak D match, TRBD1 (5 bases). The ends were cut back, 5 bases at V and 0 bases at J, with 14 bases in the middle. The CDR3 length is 15 residues. Germline V gene lookup returns CDR1 SGHRS and CDR2 YFSETQ. The CDR3 loop reads CASSVGQVPNYGYTF. The sequenced part of the CDR3 DNA is TGCGCCAGCAGTGTTGGACAAGTACCTAACTATGGC.

This clone occurred many times. Coverage ceases 3 residues before the CDR3 finishes, and the germline J gene fills in the end. The rearrangement links TRBV5-6 to TRBJ2-7; perhaps TRBD2 as D (6 bases). This CDR3 region has 13 residues. The germline V gene has CDR1 SGHDT and CDR2 YYEEEE. V dropped 6 bases and J dropped 3 bases, with 13 bases sitting between them. The CDR3 bases that were read are TGTGCCAGCAACGTGGCGGGGAGCTACGAG. Encoded protein: CASNVAGSYE. The full CDR3 is CASNVAGSYEQYF. The full variable domain, rest sourced from reference TRBV5-6 and TRBJ2-7, is DAGVTQSPTHLIKTRGQQVTLRCSPKSGHDTVSWYQQALGQGPQFIFQYYEEEERQRGNFPDRFSGHQFPNYSSELNVNALLLGDSALYLCASNVAGSYEQYFGPGTRLTVT.

This clone was observed many times. Coverage ceases 3 residues before the CDR3 finishes, and the germline J gene fills in the end. The rearrangement uses TRBV5-1 and TRBJ2-1, with 11 positions matching TRBD2. The germline V gene encodes CDR1 SGHRS and CDR2 YFSETQ. With V trimmed by 4 bases and J by 7 bases, 7 bases remained unmatched. The length of the CDR3 is 15 residues. The sequenced part of the CDR3 DNA is TGCGCCAGCAGCCCAACTAGCGGGGGTTTGAATGAG. Residues: CASSPTSGGLNE. The CDR3 as a whole reads CASSPTSGGLNEQFF.

This clone has a count of ten or more. The read is 3 residues too short to cover the CDR3 end, so that end is filled in from the germline J gene. The chain links TRBV9 to TRBJ2-7, with 9 bases matching TRBD1. J was trimmed by 0 bases and V by 0 bases; bases with no gene match: 7. This CDR3 has 17 amino acids. Germline V lookup: CDR1 SGDLS, CDR2 YYNGEE. The CDR3 sequence is CASSVEGQGWRSYEQYF. The CDR3 bases that were read are TGTGCCAGCAGCGTAGAGGGACAGGGATGGCGCTCCTACGAG. The entire variable domain, with the rest obtained from reference TRBV9 and TRBJ2-7, is as follows: DSGVTQTPKHLITATGQRVTLRCSPRSGDLSVYWYQQSLDQGLQFLIQYYNGEERAKGNILERFSAQQFPDLHSELNLSSLELGDSALYFCASSVEGQGWRSYEQYFGPGTRLTVT.

There are many counts of this clone. The read ends 3 residues before the CDR3 terminus; that terminus is restored from the germline J gene. The chain recombines TRBV5-4 with TRBJ1-5, with unresolved D. The CDR3 spans 14 residues. V was pared by 4 bases and J by 4 bases, with 12 bases between. Germline V gene lookup returns CDR1 SGHNT and CDR2 YYREEE (reference sequence). The chain's CDR3 is CASSPGPGNQPQHF. CDR3 bases read: TGTGCCAGCAGCCCGGGCCCGGGGAATCAGCCC.

This clone was counted only a few times. From the germline J gene comes the end of the CDR3, since the read stops 3 residues before it. The V call is TRBV7-2, the J call TRBJ1-2, with TRBD1 as a possible D gene (6 bases). Germline CDR1 reads SGHTA; CDR2 reads FQGNSA. V lost 4 bases and J 4 bases, leaving 13 bases between the germline ends. There are 14 residues in the CDR3. Partial CDR3 DNA: TGTGCCAGCAGCTCAGGACAGCGTCTCTATGGC. Residues: CASSSGQRLYG. The full CDR3 protein reads CASSSGQRLYGYTF.

This clone was seen many times. This CDR3 is CSVLPQAPLEAFF. The sequenced part of the CDR3 DNA is TGCAGCGTTCTGCCGCAGGCGCCCCTTGAA. The chain uses TRBV29-1 and TRBJ1-1; D is ambiguous. The read stops 3 residues short of the end of the CDR3; the missing end is completed from the germline J gene. Germline CDR1 and CDR2: SQVTM and ANQGSEA. The CDR3 covers 13 residues. Trimming cost V 5 bases and J 7 bases, with 17 bases left between them.

Of note for this clone: The read ends 3 residues before the CDR3 terminus; that terminus is restored from the germline J gene. This chain connects TRBV6-1 to TRBJ1-2; D call uncertain. Germline loops: CDR1 MNHNS, CDR2 SASEGT. The CDR3 totals 16 residues. This CDR3 reads CASSEARGGSYNDYTF. The covered CDR3 bases are TGTGCCAGCAGTGAAGCGCGAGGCGGATCCTACAATGAC.

This clone has ten or more counts. The read ends 3 residues shy of where the CDR3 ends; the end is completed using the germline J gene. This chain uses TRBV15 with TRBJ1-6, with D possibly TRBD1 on 6 matching bases. From germline, CDR1 is LNHNV and CDR2 YYDKDF (reference sequence). This CDR3 spans 17 amino acids. The V gene lost 6 bases and the J gene lost 5 bases, with 20 bases spanning the gap. The chain's CDR3 is CATRVMDSTFNNSPLHF. The part of the CDR3 DNA that was read is TGTGCCACCAGGGTGATGGACAGCACCTTTAATAATTCACCC.

This clone appeared many times. The read halts 3 residues ahead of the CDR3 end, with the missing end drawn from the germline J gene. The rearrangement links TRBV20-1 to TRBJ2-1, with 9 nucleotides matching TRBD2. The germline V gene encodes CDR1 DFQATT and CDR2 SNEGSKA (reference sequence). The CDR3 runs to 16 residues. V gave up 6 bases and J gave up 2 bases; unmatched junction bases: 11. Incomplete CDR3 DNA: TGCAGTGCAACTACACCCGCTAGCGGGACCTACAATGAG. Amino acid sequence: CSATTPASGTYNE. The CDR3 reads in full as CSATTPASGTYNEQFF.

This clone occurred many times. With the read ending 3 residues before the CDR3 end, the germline J gene is used to fill in that end. This chain joins TRBV6-1 and TRBJ2-5; D gene unclear. Trimming removed 0 bases from V and 4 bases from J, with 6 bases in between. The V gene's germline CDR1 is MNHNS and CDR2 SASEGT. The CDR3 covers 13 residues. The CDR3 DNA, read in part, is TGTGCCAGCAGTGAAGCGCTAGGAGAGACC. Residues: CASSEALGET. The full CDR3 is CASSEALGETQYF.

This clone was seen repeatedly, ten times or more. This CDR3 is CSVETGGTEAFF. The sequenced CDR3 bases are TGCAGCGTTGAGACAGGGGGCACTGAA. This chain uses TRBV29-1 with TRBJ1-1, with 9 nucleotides matching TRBD1. Read sequence stops 3 residues before the CDR3 end, and the germline J gene provides the missing end. With 3 bases clipped from V and 4 bases from J, the junction kept 0 bases outside the gene matches. CDR1 and CDR2 (germline): SQVTM, ANQGSEA. The CDR3 length is 12 residues.

A remark on this clone: Read data end 3 residues before the CDR3 end; the end is taken from the germline J gene. The chain uses TRBV13 and TRBJ1-1; D unresolved. Trimming shortened V by 2 bases and J by 4 bases, and 8 bases separated the two germline ends. CDR3 size: 13 residues. Germline V gene lookup returns CDR1 PRHDT and CDR2 FYEKMQ (reference sequence). CDR3: CASSLRRGTEAFF. The CDR3 bases that were read are TGTGCCAGCAGCTTACGCAGAGGCACTGAA.

This clone has ten or more counts. The read halts 3 residues ahead of the CDR3 end, with the missing end drawn from the germline J gene. The chain carries TRBV20-1 and TRBJ2-3, with D possibly being TRBD1 (7 bases). This CDR3 region has 15 residues. Looked up from germline, CDR1 is DFQATT and CDR2 is SNEGSKA (reference sequence). V was trimmed by 0 bases and J by 1 base, leaving 11 bases between them. The CDR3 loop reads CSARDFRGGTDTQYF. The covered CDR3 bases are TGCAGTGCTAGAGATTTCAGGGGGGGCACAGATACG.

This clone was seen repeatedly, ten times or more. The observed sequence ends 3 residues before the CDR3 terminus, with the missing tail filled in from the germline J gene. The V gene is TRBV30, the J gene TRBJ2-1, with 14 bases identical to TRBD2. Germline V gives CDR1 GTSNPN, CDR2 SVGIG (reference sequence). V trimming: 3 bases; J trimming: 5 bases; junction bases outside the gene matches: 12. This CDR3 region has 18 residues. The CDR3 spells CAWRKGLAGGSLNNEQFF. The sequenced CDR3 bases are TGTGCCTGGAGGAAAGGACTAGCGGGAGGTTCCCTGAACAATGAG. Using reference TRBV30 and TRBJ2-1 for the parts outside the CDR3, the full variable domain is SQTIHQWPATLVQPVGSPLSLECTVEGTSNPNLYWYRQAAGRGLQLLFYSVGIGQISSEVPQNLSASRPQDRQFILSSKKLLLSDSGFYLCAWRKGLAGGSLNNEQFFGPGTRLTVL.

This clone was recorded at least ten times. Germline and junction disagree at one end, which may indicate a read error. The observed sequence ends 3 residues before the CDR3 terminus, with the missing tail filled in from the germline J gene. Other DNA sequences in this sample translate to the same CDR3. This chain connects TRBV7-6 to TRBJ1-4; tentatively, D is TRBD1 (6 bases). There are 14 residues in the CDR3. Germline V CDR1 and CDR2: SGHVS, FNYEAQ. The CDR3 bases that were read are TGCGCCAGCAGCTTAGACAGGCTAAACGAAAAA. Residues: CASSLDRLNEK. The full CDR3 sequence reads CASSLDRLNEKLFF. Variable domain in full (rest from reference TRBV7-6 and TRBJ1-4): GAGVSQSPRYKVTKRGQDVALRCDPISGHVSLYWYRQALGQGPEFLTYFNYEAQQDKSGLPNDRFSAERPEGSISTLTIQRTEQRDSAMYRCASSLDRLNEKLFFGSGTQLSVL.

This clone was observed many times. With the read ending 3 residues before the CDR3 end, the germline J gene is used to fill in that end. V and J are TRBV20-1 and TRBJ2-1; 11 positions agree with TRBD2. The CDR3 runs 16 residues. V lost 2 bases, J lost 8 bases, and 11 bases stayed unmatched. CDR1 is DFQATT, CDR2 SNEGSKA, per germline (reference sequence). The CDR3 DNA, read in part, is TGCAGTGCTAGACCCTTCCCGGGGACTAGCGGTTATGAG. The encoded protein is CSARPFPGTSGYE. The full CDR3 is CSARPFPGTSGYEQFF.

In its sample, this clone was seen a few times. The missing CDR3 end, 3 residues past where the read stops, is filled in from the germline J gene. This chain joins TRBV20-1 and TRBJ2-3; 7 bases are shared with TRBD2. CDR1 and CDR2 (germline): DFQATT, SNEGSKA (reference sequence). The length of the CDR3 is 13 residues. The CDR3 DNA, read in part, is TGCAGTGCTAGAGGACTAGCCTTTGAGACG. Residues: CSARGLAFET. The whole CDR3 reads CSARGLAFETQYF.

This clone showed up many times. The read comes to an end 3 residues before the CDR3 does, leaving the germline J gene to fill in the end. This chain links TRBV6-2 or TRBV6-3 with TRBJ1-2; unclear D gene. Germline V gene lookup returns CDR1 MNHEY and CDR2 SVGEGT. This CDR3 is built from 14 residues. CDR3 region: CASSYSSDTDTYTF. The CDR3 bases that were read are TGTGCCAGCAGTTACTCCTCCGACACAGATACC.

This clone was found many times. The sequence runs out 3 residues before the end of the CDR3; the remainder is reconstructed from the germline J gene. The rearrangement joins TRBV19 to TRBJ2-4, with D perhaps matching TRBD2 (6 bases). The CDR3 runs to 15 residues. CDR1 and CDR2 from the germline V gene are LNHDA and SQIVND (reference sequence). The CDR3 here is CASSNQAGGGEPQYF. CDR3 DNA, as far as it was read: TGTGCCAGTAGCAACCAGGCCGGGGGTGGAGAACCT.